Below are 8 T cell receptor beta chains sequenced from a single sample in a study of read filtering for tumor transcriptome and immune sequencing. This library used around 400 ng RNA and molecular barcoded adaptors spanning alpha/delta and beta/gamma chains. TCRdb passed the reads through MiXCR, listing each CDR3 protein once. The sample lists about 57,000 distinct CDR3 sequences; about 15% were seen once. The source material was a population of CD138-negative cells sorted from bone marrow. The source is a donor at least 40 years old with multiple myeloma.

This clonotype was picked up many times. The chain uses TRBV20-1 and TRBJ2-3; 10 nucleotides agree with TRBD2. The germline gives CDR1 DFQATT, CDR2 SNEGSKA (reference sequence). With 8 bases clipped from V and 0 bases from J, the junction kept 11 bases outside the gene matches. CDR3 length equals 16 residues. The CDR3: CSTLAGESMSTDTQYF. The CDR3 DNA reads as TGCAGTACCCTAGCGGGAGAAAGTATGAGCACAGATACGCAGTATTTT.

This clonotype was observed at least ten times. The CDR3, as DNA: TGCAGTGCTAGAGGGACTAGCGGGTACTACAATGAGCAGTTCTTC. Amino acids: CSARGTSGYYNEQFF. This chain connects TRBV20-1 to TRBJ2-1; 11 bases are shared with TRBD2. Germline trimming cut 1 base from V and 3 bases from J; bases unmatched to any gene: 2. Germline CDR1 reads DFQATT; CDR2 reads SNEGSKA (reference sequence). This CDR3 is 15 amino acids long.

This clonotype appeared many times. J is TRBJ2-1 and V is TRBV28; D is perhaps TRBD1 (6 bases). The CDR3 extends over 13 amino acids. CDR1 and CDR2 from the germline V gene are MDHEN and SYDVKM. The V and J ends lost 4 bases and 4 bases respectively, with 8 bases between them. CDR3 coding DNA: TGTGCCAGCAGTTCCGACAGGTACAATGAGCAGTTCTTC. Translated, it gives CASSSDRYNEQFF.

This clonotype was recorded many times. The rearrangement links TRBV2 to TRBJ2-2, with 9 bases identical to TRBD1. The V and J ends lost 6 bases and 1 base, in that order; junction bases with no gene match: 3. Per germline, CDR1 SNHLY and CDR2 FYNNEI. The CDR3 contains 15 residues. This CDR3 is CASRGTGRNTGELFF. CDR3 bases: TGTGCCAGCAGAGGGACAGGGAGGAACACCGGGGAGCTGTTTTTT.

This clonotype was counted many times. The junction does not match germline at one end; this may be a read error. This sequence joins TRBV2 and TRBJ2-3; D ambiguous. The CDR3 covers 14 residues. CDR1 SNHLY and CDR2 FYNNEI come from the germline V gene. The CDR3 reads CASTERSRTDTQYF. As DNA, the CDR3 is TGTGCCAGCACTGAAAGGTCGCGCACAGATACGCAGTATTTT. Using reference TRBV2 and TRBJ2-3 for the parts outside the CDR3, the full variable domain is EPEVTQTPSHQVTQMGQEVILRCVPISNHLYFYWYRQILGQKVEFLVSFYNNEISEKSEIFDDQFSVERPDGSNFTLKIRSTKLEDSAMYFCASTERSRTDTQYFGPGTRLTVL.

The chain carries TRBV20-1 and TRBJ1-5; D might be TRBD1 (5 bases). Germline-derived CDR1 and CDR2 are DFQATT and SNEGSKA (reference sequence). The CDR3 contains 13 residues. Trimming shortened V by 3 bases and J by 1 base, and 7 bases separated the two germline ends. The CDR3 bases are TGCAGTGCTAGGAGGGACAGCAATCAGCCCCAGCATTTT. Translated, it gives CSARRDSNQPQHF.

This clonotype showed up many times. Here the CDR3 reads CATSGLAGANSYNEQFF. CDR3 DNA: TGTGCCACCAGTGGCCTAGCGGGAGCTAACTCCTACAATGAGCAGTTCTTC. The chain is built from TRBV24-1 and TRBJ2-1, with TRBD2 matching over 10 bases. Germline CDR1 reads KGHDR; CDR2 reads SFDVKD. The V and J ends lost 5 bases and 0 bases, in that order; junction bases with no gene match: 6. CDR3 length: 17 residues.

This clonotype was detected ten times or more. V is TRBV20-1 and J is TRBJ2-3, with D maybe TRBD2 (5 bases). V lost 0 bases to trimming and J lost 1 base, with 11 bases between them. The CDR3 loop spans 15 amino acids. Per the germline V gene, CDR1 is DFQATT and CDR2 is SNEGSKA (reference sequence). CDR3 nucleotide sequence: TGCAGTGCTAGAGATCCGGGGAAAGGCACAGATACGCAGTATTTT. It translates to CSARDPGKGTDTQYF.